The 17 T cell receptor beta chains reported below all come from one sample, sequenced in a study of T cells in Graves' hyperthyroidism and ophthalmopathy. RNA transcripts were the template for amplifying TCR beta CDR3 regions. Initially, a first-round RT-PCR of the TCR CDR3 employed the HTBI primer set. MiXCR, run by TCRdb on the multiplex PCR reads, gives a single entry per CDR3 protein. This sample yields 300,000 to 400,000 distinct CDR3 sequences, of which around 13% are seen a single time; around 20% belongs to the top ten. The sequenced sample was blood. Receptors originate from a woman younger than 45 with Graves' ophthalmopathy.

The CDR3 protein is CSARVGGASYEQYF. In nucleotides, the CDR3 is TGCAGTGCTCGAGTAGGGGGCGCTTCCTACGAGCAGTACTTC. This chain links TRBV20-1 with TRBJ2-7; 7 bases agree with TRBD1. J gave up 1 base and V 5 bases, and 8 bases lay outside the gene matches. The CDR3 loop spans 14 amino acids. Germline V lookup: CDR1 DFQATT, CDR2 SNEGSKA (reference sequence).

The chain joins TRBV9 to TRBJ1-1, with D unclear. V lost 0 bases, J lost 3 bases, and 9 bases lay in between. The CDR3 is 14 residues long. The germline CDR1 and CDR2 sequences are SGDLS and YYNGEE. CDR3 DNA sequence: TGTGCCAGCAGCGTAGTCTCAGGACACACTGAAGCTTTCTTT. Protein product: CASSVVSGHTEAFF.

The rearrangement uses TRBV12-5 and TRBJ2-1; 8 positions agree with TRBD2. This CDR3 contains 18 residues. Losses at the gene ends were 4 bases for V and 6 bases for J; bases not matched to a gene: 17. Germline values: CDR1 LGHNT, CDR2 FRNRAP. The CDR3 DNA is TGTGCTAGTGGTTCCCCTTCAACCGGGGGGGCCCGGGGCAATGAGCAGTTCTTC. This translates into CASGSPSTGGARGNEQFF.

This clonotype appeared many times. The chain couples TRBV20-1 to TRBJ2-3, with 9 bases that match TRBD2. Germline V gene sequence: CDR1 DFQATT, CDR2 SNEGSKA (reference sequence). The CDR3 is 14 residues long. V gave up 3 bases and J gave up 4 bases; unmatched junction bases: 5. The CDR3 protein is CSASGLALADTQYF. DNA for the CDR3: TGCAGTGCTAGTGGACTAGCGTTAGCAGATACGCAGTATTTT.

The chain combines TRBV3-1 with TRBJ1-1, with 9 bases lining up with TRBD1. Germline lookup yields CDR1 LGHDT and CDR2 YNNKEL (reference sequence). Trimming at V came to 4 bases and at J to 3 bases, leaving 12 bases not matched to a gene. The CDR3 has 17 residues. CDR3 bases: TGTGCCAGCAGCCGTAGGGACAGGGCCGCGGGAGACACTGAAGCTTTCTTT. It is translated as CASSRRDRAAGDTEAFF.

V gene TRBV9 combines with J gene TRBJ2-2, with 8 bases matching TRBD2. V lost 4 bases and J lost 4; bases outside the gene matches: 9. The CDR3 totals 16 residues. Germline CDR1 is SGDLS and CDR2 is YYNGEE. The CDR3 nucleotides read TGTGCCAGCAGCTACGTCGGGGGGGGCAGCACCGGGGAGCTGTTTTTT. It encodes CASSYVGGGSTGELFF.

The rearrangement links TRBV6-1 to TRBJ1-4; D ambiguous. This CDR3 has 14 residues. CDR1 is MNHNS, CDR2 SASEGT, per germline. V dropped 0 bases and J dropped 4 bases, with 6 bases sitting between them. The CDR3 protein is CASSEALRNEKLFF. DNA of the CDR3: TGTGCCAGCAGTGAAGCTCTACGTAATGAAAAACTGTTTTTT.

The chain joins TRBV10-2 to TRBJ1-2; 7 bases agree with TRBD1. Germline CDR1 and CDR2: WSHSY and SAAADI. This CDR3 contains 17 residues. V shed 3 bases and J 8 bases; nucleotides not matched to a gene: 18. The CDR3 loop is CASSDPGGRGRSRGYTF. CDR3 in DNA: TGCGCCAGCAGTGACCCTGGGGGAAGGGGGCGATCTCGCGGCTACACCTTC.

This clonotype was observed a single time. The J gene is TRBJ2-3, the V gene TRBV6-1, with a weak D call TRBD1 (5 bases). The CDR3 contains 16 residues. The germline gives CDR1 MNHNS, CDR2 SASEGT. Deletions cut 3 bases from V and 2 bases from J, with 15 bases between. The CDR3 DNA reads TGTGCCAGCAGTGATTGGAGCAGGGCTGACACAGATACGCAGTATTTT. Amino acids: CASSDWSRADTDTQYF.

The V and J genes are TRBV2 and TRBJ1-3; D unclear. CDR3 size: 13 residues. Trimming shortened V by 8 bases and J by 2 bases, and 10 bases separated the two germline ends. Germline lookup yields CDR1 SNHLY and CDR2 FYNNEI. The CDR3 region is CASHARAGNTIYF. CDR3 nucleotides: TGTGCCAGCCACGCTCGAGCTGGAAACACCATATATTTT.

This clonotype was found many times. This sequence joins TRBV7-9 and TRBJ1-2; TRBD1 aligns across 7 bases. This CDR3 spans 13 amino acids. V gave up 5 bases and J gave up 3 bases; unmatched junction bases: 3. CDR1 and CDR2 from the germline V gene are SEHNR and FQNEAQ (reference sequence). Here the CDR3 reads CASSQTGDYGYTF. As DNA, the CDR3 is TGTGCCAGCAGCCAAACAGGGGACTATGGCTACACCTTC.

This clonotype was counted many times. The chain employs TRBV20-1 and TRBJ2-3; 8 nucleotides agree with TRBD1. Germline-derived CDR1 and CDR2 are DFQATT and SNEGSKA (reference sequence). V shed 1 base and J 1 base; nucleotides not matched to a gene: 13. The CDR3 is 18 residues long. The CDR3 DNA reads TGCAGTGCTAGAGTCAGGGGGCAGACAGCCGGACGCACAGATACGCAGTATTTT. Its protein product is CSARVRGQTAGRTDTQYF.

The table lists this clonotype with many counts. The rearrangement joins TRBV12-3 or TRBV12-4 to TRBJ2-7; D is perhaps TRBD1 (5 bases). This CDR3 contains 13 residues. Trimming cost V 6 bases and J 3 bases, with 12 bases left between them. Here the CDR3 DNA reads TGTGCCAGCAGGGACAAGCAGAGCTACGAGCAGTACTTC. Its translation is CASRDKQSYEQYF.

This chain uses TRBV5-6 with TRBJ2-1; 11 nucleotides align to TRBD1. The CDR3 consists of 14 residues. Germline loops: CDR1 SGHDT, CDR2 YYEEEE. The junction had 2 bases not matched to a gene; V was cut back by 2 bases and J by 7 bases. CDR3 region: CASSFGQGANEQFF. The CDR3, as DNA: TGTGCCAGCAGCTTCGGACAGGGGGCTAATGAGCAGTTCTTC.

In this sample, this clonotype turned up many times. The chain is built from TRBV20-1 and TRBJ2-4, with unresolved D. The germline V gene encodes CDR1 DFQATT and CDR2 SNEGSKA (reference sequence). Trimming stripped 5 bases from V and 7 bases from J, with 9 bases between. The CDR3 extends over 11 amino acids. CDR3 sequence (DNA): TGCAGTGCTGGTCCTGGGAACATTCAGTACTTC. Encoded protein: CSAGPGNIQYF.

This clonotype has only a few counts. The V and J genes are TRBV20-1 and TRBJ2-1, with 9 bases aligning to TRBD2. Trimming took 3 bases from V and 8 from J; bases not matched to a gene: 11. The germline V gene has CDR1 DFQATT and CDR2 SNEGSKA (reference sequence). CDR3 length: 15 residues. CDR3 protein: CSASLGLAVTDEQFF. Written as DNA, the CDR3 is TGCAGTGCTAGTTTGGGACTAGCCGTGACAGATGAGCAGTTCTTC.

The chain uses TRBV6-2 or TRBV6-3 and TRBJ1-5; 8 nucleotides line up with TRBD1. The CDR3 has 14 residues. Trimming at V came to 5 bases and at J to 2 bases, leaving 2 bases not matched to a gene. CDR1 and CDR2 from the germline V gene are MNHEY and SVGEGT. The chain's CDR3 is CASSDRGRNQPQHF. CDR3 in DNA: TGTGCCAGCAGTGACAGGGGTCGCAATCAGCCCCAGCATTTT.